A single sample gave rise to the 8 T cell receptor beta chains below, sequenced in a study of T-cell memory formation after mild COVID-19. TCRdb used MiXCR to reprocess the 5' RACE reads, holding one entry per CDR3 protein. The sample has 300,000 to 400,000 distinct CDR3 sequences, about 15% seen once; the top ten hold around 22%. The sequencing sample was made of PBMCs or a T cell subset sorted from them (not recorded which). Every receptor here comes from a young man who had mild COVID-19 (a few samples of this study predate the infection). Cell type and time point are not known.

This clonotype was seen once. CDR3: CASSRDRGGGYTF. The CDR3 nucleotides are TGTGCCAGCAGCCGGGACAGGGGAGGCGGCTACACCTTC. The chain links TRBV7-2 to TRBJ1-2, with TRBD1 identical over 10 bases. CDR1 SGHTA and CDR2 FQGNSA come from the germline V gene. The CDR3 sequence is 13 residues long. The V gene end was trimmed by 5 bases and the J gene end by 8 bases; junction bases not matched to a gene: 5.

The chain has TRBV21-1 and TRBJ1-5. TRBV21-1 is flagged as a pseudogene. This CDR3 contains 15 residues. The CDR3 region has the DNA TGTGCCAGCGTCCGGGACTCCGCCTTGAGTCAGCCCCAGCATTTT. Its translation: CASVRDSALSQPQHF.

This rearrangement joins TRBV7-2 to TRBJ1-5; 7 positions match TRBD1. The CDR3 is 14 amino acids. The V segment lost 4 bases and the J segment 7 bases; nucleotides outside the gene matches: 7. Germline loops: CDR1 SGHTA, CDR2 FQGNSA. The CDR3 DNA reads TGTGCCAGCAGCTCAAGACAGGGCGGGCAGCCCCAGCATTTT. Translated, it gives CASSSRQGGQPQHF.

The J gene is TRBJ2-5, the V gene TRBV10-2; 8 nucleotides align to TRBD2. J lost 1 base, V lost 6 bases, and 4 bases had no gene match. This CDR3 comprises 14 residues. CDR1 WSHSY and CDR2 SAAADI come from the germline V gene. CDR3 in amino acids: CASRGSGGQETQYF. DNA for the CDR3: TGCGCCAGCAGGGGGAGCGGGGGCCAAGAGACCCAGTACTTC.

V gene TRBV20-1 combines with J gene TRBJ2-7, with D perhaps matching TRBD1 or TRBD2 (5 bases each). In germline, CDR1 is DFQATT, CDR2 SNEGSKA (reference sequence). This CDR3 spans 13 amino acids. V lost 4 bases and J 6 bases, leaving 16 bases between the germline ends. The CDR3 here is CSAIWGQGREQYV. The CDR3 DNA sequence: TGCAGTGCTATATGGGGTCAGGGACGCGAGCAGTACGTC.

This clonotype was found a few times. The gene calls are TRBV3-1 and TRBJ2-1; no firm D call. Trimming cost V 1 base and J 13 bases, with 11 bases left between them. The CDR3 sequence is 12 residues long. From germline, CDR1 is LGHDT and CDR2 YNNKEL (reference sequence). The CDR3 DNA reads TGTGCCAGCAGCCAAGGGAGACGCCCTCAGTTCTTC. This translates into CASSQGRRPQFF.

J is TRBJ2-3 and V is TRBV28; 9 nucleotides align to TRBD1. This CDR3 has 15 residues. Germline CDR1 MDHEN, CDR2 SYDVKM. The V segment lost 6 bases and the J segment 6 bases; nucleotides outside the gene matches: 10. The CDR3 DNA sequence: TGTGCCAGCAGGGGGGAGGGACAGGGTTTCGATACGCAGTATTTT. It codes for CASRGEGQGFDTQYF.

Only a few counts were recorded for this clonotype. The CDR3 is CASSQETRDIQYF. The CDR3 nucleotides are TGCGCCAGCAGCCAAGAAACCCGGGACATTCAGTACTTC. The chain links TRBV4-1 to TRBJ2-4; D call uncertain. Germline V gene data show CDR1 as MGHRA and CDR2 as YSYEKL. This CDR3 spans 13 amino acids. V gave up 0 bases and J gave up 8 bases, with 8 bases separating them.